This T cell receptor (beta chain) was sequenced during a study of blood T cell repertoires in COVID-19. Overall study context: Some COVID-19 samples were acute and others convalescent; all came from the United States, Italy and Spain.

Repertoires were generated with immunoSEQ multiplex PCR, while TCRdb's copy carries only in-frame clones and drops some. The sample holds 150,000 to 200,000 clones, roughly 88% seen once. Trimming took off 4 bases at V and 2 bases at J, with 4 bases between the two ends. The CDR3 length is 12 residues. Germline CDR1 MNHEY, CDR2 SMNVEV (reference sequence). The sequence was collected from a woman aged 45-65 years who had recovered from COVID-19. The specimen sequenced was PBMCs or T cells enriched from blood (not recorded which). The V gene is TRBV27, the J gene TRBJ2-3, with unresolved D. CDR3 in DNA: TGTGCCAGCAGTTCCCACACAGATACGCAGTATTTT. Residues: CASSSHTDTQYF.